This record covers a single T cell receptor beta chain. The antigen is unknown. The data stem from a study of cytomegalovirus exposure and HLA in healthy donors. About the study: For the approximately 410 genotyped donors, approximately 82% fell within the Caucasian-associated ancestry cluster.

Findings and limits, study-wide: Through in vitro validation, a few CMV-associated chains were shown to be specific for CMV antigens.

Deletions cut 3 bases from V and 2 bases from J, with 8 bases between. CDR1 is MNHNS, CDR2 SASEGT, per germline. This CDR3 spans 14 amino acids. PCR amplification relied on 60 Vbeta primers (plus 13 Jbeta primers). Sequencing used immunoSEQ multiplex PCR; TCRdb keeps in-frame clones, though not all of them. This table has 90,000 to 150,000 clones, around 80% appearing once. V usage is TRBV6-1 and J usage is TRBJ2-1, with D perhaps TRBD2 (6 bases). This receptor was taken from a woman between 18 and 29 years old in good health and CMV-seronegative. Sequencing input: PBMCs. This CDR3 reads CASSEGLTYNEQFF. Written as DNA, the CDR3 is TGTGCCAGCAGTGAGGGACTGACCTACAATGAGCAGTTCTTC.